This TCR beta chain was identified during a study of T cell changes during pregnancy in multiple sclerosis (dated by TCRdb to about 2019). For the wider study: The study examined how the T cell repertoire changed over the course of pregnancy in women with multiple sclerosis.

Libraries were constructed by the immunoSEQ multiplex PCR assay. What TCRdb holds here is the immuneACCESS table cut down to in-frame rearrangements. Part of the clones is not present; checked against another copy, under half of the missing clones reflect an unresolved V gene, and the others are unexplained. This sample comprises tens of thousands of clones, about 94% of them detected only once. 0.39% of the sample belongs to the ten largest clones. CDR3 length: 15 amino acids, cysteine to phenylalanine. Solely the CDR3 DNA is kept, with 45 bases framed from the first base. Ends trimmed: V by 5 bases, J by 4 bases; bases unmatched to a gene: 9. The germline V gene encodes CDR1 SEHNR and CDR2 FQNEAQ (reference sequence). For this clone: The target of this receptor is not known. Base quality data are lacking; no much larger clone is found one base away.

The sequenced sample was CD4+ T cells from peripheral blood mononuclear cells, obtained in the second trimester of pregnancy. The receptor was isolated from a female donor with multiple sclerosis, enrolled in a pregnancy study. The V gene is TRBV7-9 and the J gene is TRBJ1-1, and 8 junction bases match TRBD1. The CDR3 loop reads CASSTGPGQVTEAFF. The DNA sequence is TGTGCCAGCAGCACAGGGCCGGGACAGGTCACTGAAGCTTTCTTT.